Included here is one T cell receptor beta chain sequence, with context. Its antigen is currently unknown. J lost 2 bases, V lost 3 bases, and 4 bases had no gene match. Germline V CDR1 and CDR2: SGHTA, FQGNSA. The CDR3 is 15 amino acids. The data stem from a study of beta chain features in type 1 diabetes. The wider study: Across every sample, over 100 million sorted cells were examined in total. Overall study results and limits: VDJ junctions sequenced from type 1 diabetes patients showed fewer insertions and more deletions. Sequencing the cDNA could make cells with high TCR expression show up more than they should. Compared with healthy donors, patients appeared to share more similar naive, central memory and regulatory TCRB repertoires.

cDNA synthesis used the whole RNA isolate, giving expressed TCRB sequences. Produced via immunoSEQ multiplex PCR; TCRdb's table is partial and in-frame only. The sample includes about 210,000 clones, under 13% of them seen just once. The rearrangement links TRBV7-2 to TRBJ2-1, with 7 bases matching TRBD1. Material for sequencing was central memory CD4+ T cells from blood. This clonotype was obtained from a young man in good health. CDR3 nucleotides: TGTGCCAGCAGCTTCCAAAGGGGGCCCTACAATGAGCAGTTCTTC. Protein sequence: CASSFQRGPYNEQFF.